This record looks at one T cell receptor beta chain sequence and its context. The target of this receptor is not known. It has no much larger one-base neighbor in the sample; base qualities were not kept. For this chain, trimming is 4 bases at the V end and 4 bases at the J end, and the number of junction bases without a gene match is 6. From its cysteine to its phenylalanine, the CDR3 spans 16 amino acids. The kept DNA is CDR3 alone, 48 bases in frame from the first base. CDR1 and CDR2, looked up from the germline V gene (reference sequence), are SGHKS and YYEKEE. Libraries were built with the immunoSEQ multiplex PCR assay. This is the immuneACCESS table as TCRdb keeps it, with only in-frame sequences that have V and J called. A part of the clones is gone; compared with another copy, unresolved V genes explain less than half, and the rest is unexplained. For this sample the table gives about 130,000 clones, of which 80% to 95% were detected only once. Less than 2.5% of the sample rests with the top ten.

This specimen belongs to a study of control samples from healthy donors and cancer patients (dated by TCRdb to the early 2020s). The sample comprised blood. This receptor was taken from a man in his late teens or twenties in good health. The rearranged chain carries TRBV5-5 and TRBJ2-2, with 11 bases aligning to TRBD2. The CDR3: CASSIAGGPTTGELFF. The sequenced DNA is TGTGCCAGCAGCATAGCGGGAGGGCCGACCACCGGGGAGCTGTTTTTT.